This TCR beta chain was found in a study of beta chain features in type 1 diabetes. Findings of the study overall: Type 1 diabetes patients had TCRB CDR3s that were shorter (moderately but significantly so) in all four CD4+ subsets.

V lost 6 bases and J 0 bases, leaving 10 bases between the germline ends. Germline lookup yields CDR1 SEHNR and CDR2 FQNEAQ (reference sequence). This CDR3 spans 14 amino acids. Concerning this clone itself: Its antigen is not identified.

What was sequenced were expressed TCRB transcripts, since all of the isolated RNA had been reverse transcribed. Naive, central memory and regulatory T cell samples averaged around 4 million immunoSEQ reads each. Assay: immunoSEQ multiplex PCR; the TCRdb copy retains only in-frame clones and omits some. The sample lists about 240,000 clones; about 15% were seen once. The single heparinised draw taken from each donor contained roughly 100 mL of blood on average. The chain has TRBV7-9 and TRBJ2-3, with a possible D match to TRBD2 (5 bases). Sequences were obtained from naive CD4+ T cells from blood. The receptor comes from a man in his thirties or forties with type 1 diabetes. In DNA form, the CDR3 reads TGTGCCAGCAGTCTCGGACTCAGCACAGATACGCAGTATTTT. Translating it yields CASSLGLSTDTQYF.